A single T cell receptor (beta chain) is shown here with its context. Assay used: immunoSEQ multiplex PCR; TCRdb lists only in-frame clones, some missing. The table lists roughly 15,000 clones, 84% of them singletons. This entry belongs to a study of T cell changes during pregnancy in multiple sclerosis. In germline, CDR1 is GTSNPN, CDR2 SVGIG (reference sequence). The ends lost 3 bases at V and 6 bases at J; junction bases unmatched: 17. There are 18 residues in the CDR3. V and J are TRBV30 and TRBJ1-5; 10 bases fit TRBD1. The sample here was CD8+ T cells from peripheral blood mononuclear cells, taken in the third trimester of pregnancy. This receptor was obtained from a female donor in good health, enrolled as a control in a pregnancy study. The CDR3 sequence: CAWSKPGQGTLRGQPQHF. CDR3 in DNA: TGTGCCTGGAGCAAGCCGGGACAGGGGACCCTAAGAGGTCAGCCCCAGCATTTT.